The source of this T cell receptor beta chain is a study of cytomegalovirus exposure and HLA in healthy donors. Study results and limitations: Rarity marked most TCR sequences, yet some public TCRs occurred in many donors.

This PCR relied on a set of 60 Vbeta primers and 13 Jbeta primers. TCRdb's copy holds only in-frame clones and misses some; the assay was immunoSEQ multiplex PCR. Among about 200,000 clones listed, more than 75% were seen once. Looked up from germline, CDR1 is SGHNT and CDR2 is YYREEE (reference sequence). This CDR3 has 15 residues. Losses at the gene ends were 7 bases for V and 4 bases for J; bases not matched to a gene: 7. Regarding this clone: Its antigen is unknown.

The TCR was taken from a woman between 45 and 60 years old in good health and CMV-seropositive. Sequenced sample: PBMCs. The genes are TRBV5-4 and TRBJ2-1, with 11 bases identical to TRBD2. DNA for the CDR3: TGTGCCAGCCAGACTAGCGGGGTACGGTACAATGAGCAGTTCTTC. It yields the protein CASQTSGVRYNEQFF.